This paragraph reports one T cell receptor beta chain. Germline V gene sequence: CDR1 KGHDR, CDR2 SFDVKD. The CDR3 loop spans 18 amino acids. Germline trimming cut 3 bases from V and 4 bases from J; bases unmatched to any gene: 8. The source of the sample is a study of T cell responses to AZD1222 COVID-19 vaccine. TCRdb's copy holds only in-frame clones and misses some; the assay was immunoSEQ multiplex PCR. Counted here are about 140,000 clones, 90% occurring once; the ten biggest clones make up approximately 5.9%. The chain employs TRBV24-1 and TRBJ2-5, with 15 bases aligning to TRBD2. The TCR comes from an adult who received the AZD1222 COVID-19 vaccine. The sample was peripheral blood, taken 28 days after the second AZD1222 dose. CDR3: CATSDLGLAGGIGETQYF. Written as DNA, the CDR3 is TGTGCCACCAGTGATCTGGGACTAGCGGGAGGTATTGGAGAGACCCAGTACTTC.